Listed here are 24 T cell receptor beta chains from one sample, sequenced in a study of control samples from healthy donors and cancer patients. Here immunoSEQ multiplex PCR was the method, and the copy in TCRdb shows in-frame clones only, minus some. This table has 55,000 to 65,000 clones, more than 75% appearing once. Input material: PBMCs. All receptors come from a woman in her fifties or sixties with lung cancer.

This chain uses TRBV4-2 with TRBJ2-3; 13 positions match TRBD2. Germline-derived CDR1 and CDR2 are LGHNA and YNFKEQ. The CDR3 spans 16 residues. J gave up 2 bases and V 6 bases, and 5 bases lay outside the gene matches. CDR3 residues: CASRSTSGGATDTQYF. DNA for the CDR3: TGTGCCAGCAGGTCCACTAGCGGGGGGGCCACAGATACGCAGTATTTT.

CDR3 coding DNA: TGTGCCAGCAGCTCCCGATTTGCGGGGAAGAACACCGGGGAGCTGTTTTTT. It is translated as CASSSRFAGKNTGELFF. The chain recombines TRBV5-4 with TRBJ2-2, with D possibly being TRBD2 (6 bases). CDR3 length: 17 residues. CDR1 and CDR2 from the germline V gene are SGHNT and YYREEE (reference sequence). The V end was cut by 3 bases, the J end by 1 base, with 16 bases between.

DNA of the CDR3: TGTGCCAGCAGAAACAGGAACACCGGGGAGCTGTTTTTT. Its translation is CASRNRNTGELFF. J is TRBJ2-2 and V is TRBV7-3; no firm D call. The germline V and J ends were trimmed by 6 bases and 1 base, with 6 bases remaining between them. Germline values: CDR1 SGHTA, CDR2 FQGTGA. The CDR3 has 13 residues.

The gene calls are TRBV3-1 (or the pseudogene TRBV3-2) and TRBJ2-3; D unresolved. CDR1 and CDR2 (germline): LGHDT, YNNKEL (reference sequence). V lost 2 bases and J 4 bases, leaving 1 base between the germline ends. The CDR3 totals 11 residues. CDR3 residues: CASSQSDTQYF. Here the CDR3 DNA reads TGTGCCAGCAGCCAATCAGATACGCAGTATTTT.

This clone was seen a single time. The V and J genes are TRBV6-2 or TRBV6-3 and TRBJ2-5; the match to TRBD2 covers 12 bases. V shed 0 bases, J shed 4 bases, and the junction held 0 bases outside the gene matches. This CDR3 spans 15 amino acids. Germline assignment: CDR1 MNHEY and CDR2 SVGEGT. This CDR3 reads CASSYSGLAGETQYF. CDR3 nucleotide sequence: TGTGCCAGCAGTTACTCGGGACTAGCGGGAGAGACCCAGTACTTC.

This CDR3 is CASSSQSPPLHF. The CDR3 DNA reads as TGTGCCAGCAGCTCGCAGAGCCCACCCCTCCACTTT. The V call is TRBV5-6, the J call TRBJ1-6, with D unclear. This CDR3 region has 12 residues. CDR1 is SGHDT and CDR2 is YYEEEE in the germline V gene. Trimming left V 3 bases short and J 11 bases short, with 9 bases between.

This CDR3 reads CASSPPGRVNTEAFF. The CDR3 nucleotides are TGCGCCAGCAGCCCACCGGGACGGGTGAACACTGAAGCTTTCTTT. V usage is TRBV5-1 and J usage is TRBJ1-1; a possible D gene is TRBD1 (5 bases). Germline V lookup: CDR1 SGHRS, CDR2 YFSETQ. Trimming stripped 4 bases from V and 0 bases from J, with 13 bases between. The CDR3 covers 15 residues.

The rearrangement links TRBV18 to TRBJ2-1; TRBD2 agrees at 8 bases. V shed 2 bases and J 4 bases; nucleotides not matched to a gene: 10. Germline CDR1 KGHSH, CDR2 LQKENI. The CDR3 contains 17 residues. The CDR3 here is CASSPFGGRFLYNEQFF. The CDR3 region has the DNA TGTGCCAGCTCACCATTTGGCGGGAGGTTTTTATACAATGAGCAGTTCTTC. Full variable domain (outside the CDR3, taken from reference TRBV18 and TRBJ2-1): NAGVMQNPRHLVRRRGQEARLRCSPMKGHSHVYWYRQLPEEGLKFMVYLQKENIIDESGMPKERFSAEFPKEGPSILRIQQVVRGDSAAYFCASSPFGGRFLYNEQFFGPGTRLTVL.

V is TRBV6-4 and J is TRBJ2-1; D is tentatively TRBD1 or TRBD2 (5 bases each). V was clipped by 7 bases and J by 9 bases, with 19 bases between them. Germline V gene sequence: CDR1 MRHNA, CDR2 SNTAGT. CDR3 size: 14 residues. The CDR3: CASNRPAGASEQFF. CDR3 in DNA: TGTGCCAGCAACCGACCCGCCGGGGCCTCTGAGCAGTTCTTC.

The chain joins TRBV5-6 to TRBJ2-5; D uncertain. The V gene's germline CDR1 is SGHDT and CDR2 YYEEEE. The CDR3 contains 15 residues. Trimming stripped 4 bases from V and 2 bases from J, with 15 bases between. The CDR3 is CASSPLSGPQETQYF. As DNA, the CDR3 is TGTGCCAGCAGCCCTCTGAGTGGGCCTCAAGAGACCCAGTACTTC.

The gene calls are TRBV28 and TRBJ2-2; D not resolved. The CDR3 has 13 amino acids. With 6 bases removed from V and 0 bases from J, the gap between germline ends came to 5 bases. Germline assignment: CDR1 MDHEN and CDR2 SYDVKM. CDR3 sequence (DNA): TGTGCCAGCAGAGCAGCGAACACCGGGGAGCTGTTTTTT. Its translation is CASRAANTGELFF.

V usage is TRBV6-1 and J usage is TRBJ2-7; TRBD2 is a possible D gene (6 bases). CDR3 length equals 15 residues. Trimming took off 1 base at V and 0 bases at J, with 10 bases between the two ends. Germline V lookup: CDR1 MNHNS, CDR2 SASEGT. CDR3 amino acids: CASSEGAGSSYEQYF. The CDR3 DNA sequence: TGTGCCAGCAGTGAAGGAGCGGGCAGCTCCTACGAGCAGTACTTC.

The chain uses TRBV3-1 (or the pseudogene TRBV3-2) and TRBJ2-1; 10 positions agree with TRBD2. After removal of 4 bases from V and 7 bases from J, the junction contained 10 bases not matched to a gene. Germline V gene lookup returns CDR1 LGHDT and CDR2 YNNKEL (reference sequence). The CDR3 is made up of 16 amino acids. The CDR3 sequence: CASSLKAGGPMNEQFF. The CDR3 DNA reads as TGTGCCAGCAGCCTCAAAGCGGGGGGGCCGATGAATGAGCAGTTCTTC.

The V gene is TRBV3-1 (or the pseudogene TRBV3-2), the J gene TRBJ1-1; TRBD1 might be the D (6 bases). This CDR3 has 14 residues. V shed 5 bases and J shed 7 bases, with 17 bases lying between them. From germline, CDR1 is LGHDT and CDR2 YNNKEL (reference sequence). This CDR3 reads CASSGGARTGEAFF. CDR3 in DNA: TGTGCCAGCAGCGGGGGCGCCAGAACAGGTGAAGCTTTCTTT.

V and J are TRBV14 and TRBJ2-7; TRBD2 is a possible D gene (5 bases). The CDR3 spans 17 residues. Germline V gene data show CDR1 as SGHDN and CDR2 as FVKESK. Trimming shortened V by 1 base and J by 0 bases, and 16 bases separated the two germline ends. CDR3 nucleotide sequence: TGTGCCAGCAGCCAAGCAGAGGGCCAAGCCCTCTCCTACGAGCAGTACTTC. Its translation: CASSQAEGQALSYEQYF.

This chain uses TRBV6-6 with TRBJ1-5, with D possibly being TRBD1 (6 bases). The V gene's germline CDR1 is MNHNY and CDR2 SVGAGI (reference sequence). Trimming took off 7 bases at V and 6 bases at J, with 22 bases between the two ends. The CDR3 sequence is 16 residues long. CDR3 DNA: TGTGCCAGCACCCCCCCTAACTCGGGAGGGGGTCAGCCCCAGCATTTT. Encoded protein: CASTPPNSGGGQPQHF.

This clone was found once. The rearrangement links TRBV5-1 to TRBJ1-4; D gene ambiguous. V was trimmed by 4 bases and J by 8 bases, leaving 12 bases between them. Germline V lookup: CDR1 SGHRS, CDR2 YFSETQ. The CDR3 length is 13 residues. CDR3 in DNA: TGCGCCAGCAGCCTGGGAGGGCGGGAAAAACTGTTTTTT. Translated, it gives CASSLGGREKLFF.

The table lists this clone with a count of one. The rearrangement joins TRBV19 to TRBJ1-4; the match to TRBD1 covers 8 bases. The CDR3 sequence is 14 residues long. The junction had 7 bases not matched to a gene; V was cut back by 5 bases and J by 8 bases. Germline lookup yields CDR1 LNHDA and CDR2 SQIVND (reference sequence). CDR3 sequence: CASSANRGGEKLFF. CDR3 coding DNA: TGTGCCAGTAGTGCCAACAGGGGGGGAGAAAAACTGTTTTTT.

The V gene is TRBV6-5, the J gene TRBJ2-1, with no clear D. Germline CDR1 and CDR2: MNHEY and SVGAGI. The CDR3 has 15 residues. Trimming cost V 7 bases and J 0 bases, with 13 bases left between them. CDR3 DNA: TGTGCCAGCACATCCACCTTGAGCTCCTACAATGAGCAGTTCTTC. Translation: CASTSTLSSYNEQFF.

This rearrangement joins TRBV6-6 to TRBJ2-3, with D unclear. Germline CDR1 MNHNY, CDR2 SVGAGI (reference sequence). V was clipped by 5 bases and J by 0 bases, with 15 bases between them. There are 16 residues in the CDR3. CDR3 coding DNA: TGTGCCAGCAGTCCATCCAGAATGCTTAGCACAGATACGCAGTATTTT. Translated: CASSPSRMLSTDTQYF.

The chain is built from TRBV29-1 and TRBJ2-1; TRBD1 might be the D (7 bases). Trimming left V 6 bases short and J 7 bases short, with 16 bases between. The CDR3 runs to 13 residues. The germline gives CDR1 SQVTM, CDR2 ANQGSEA. The CDR3 loop reads CSVAPTGRNEQFF. The CDR3 DNA follows: TGCAGCGTGGCCCCGACAGGGAGGAATGAGCAGTTCTTC.

V gene TRBV2 combines with J gene TRBJ2-5; D remains unclear. This CDR3 has 14 residues. Between the trimmed V and J ends, which lost 3 bases and 5 bases, there was a span of 13 bases. Germline V CDR1 and CDR2: SNHLY, FYNNEI. CDR3 in DNA: TGTGCCAGCAGTGATGCCAGGTTTCGCGAGACCCAGTACTTC. Translated: CASSDARFRETQYF.

This clone was detected a few times. The CDR3 loop reads CAWSRTVLDIGELFF. In DNA, the CDR3 is TGTGCCTGGAGTCGAACGGTACTTGATATCGGGGAGCTGTTTTTT. The rearrangement joins TRBV30 to TRBJ2-2; D is uncertain. Trimming cost V 2 bases and J 7 bases, with 17 bases left between them. CDR1 and CDR2 from the germline V gene are GTSNPN and SVGIG (reference sequence). CDR3 length: 15 amino acids.

In DNA form, the CDR3 reads TGTGCCAGCAGCTTAAGCGGACAGCTCTCTGGAAACACCATATATTTT. Translation: CASSLSGQLSGNTIYF. V is TRBV7-2 and J is TRBJ1-3; maybe TRBD1 (6 bases). The CDR3 runs 16 residues. The germline V gene has CDR1 SGHTA and CDR2 FQGNSA. The V gene lost 2 bases and the J gene lost 0 bases, with 11 bases spanning the gap.